Listed here are 17 T cell receptor beta chains from one sample, sequenced in a study of blood T cell repertoires in COVID-19. Assay used: immunoSEQ multiplex PCR; TCRdb lists only in-frame clones, some missing. The sample includes some 130,000 clones, roughly four fifths of them seen just once. Sequences were obtained from peripheral blood. The source of these receptors is a human donor in a cohort sampled during active COVID-19.

In its sample, this clone was seen a few times. The chain uses TRBV10-3 and TRBJ2-2; 8 nucleotides match TRBD1. The junction had 10 bases not matched to a gene; V was cut back by 6 bases and J by 7 bases. CDR1 and CDR2 (germline): ENHRY, SYGVKD. The CDR3 has 15 residues. Written as DNA, the CDR3 is TGTGCCATCAGCCAGGACAGGGTGGGTGTCGGGGAGCTGTTTTTT. This codes for CAISQDRVGVGELFF.

This clone was seen more than once but under ten times. V is TRBV25-1 and J is TRBJ1-2; D is perhaps TRBD1 (6 bases). V lost 4 bases, J lost 8 bases, and 17 bases lay in between. Germline values: CDR1 MGHDK, CDR2 SYGVNS. This CDR3 has 14 amino acids. The CDR3 spells CASSAWGGAGGYTF. Here the CDR3 DNA reads TGTGCCAGCAGTGCCTGGGGGGGCGCAGGGGGCTACACCTTC.

CDR3: CASSRGLVETQYF. In nucleotides, the CDR3 is TGTGCCAGTTCCAGGGGTCTGGTGGAGACCCAGTACTTC. The genes are TRBV18 and TRBJ2-5, with D perhaps matching TRBD1 (6 bases). Germline loops: CDR1 KGHSH, CDR2 LQKENI. V was cut by 9 bases and J by 5 bases, with 16 bases left in between. The CDR3 sequence is 13 residues long.

V and J are TRBV28 and TRBJ1-3; maybe TRBD1 (6 bases). The CDR3 has 17 residues. Trimming stripped 3 bases from V and 0 bases from J, with 15 bases between. Germline CDR1 MDHEN, CDR2 SYDVKM. The CDR3 DNA is TGTGCCAGCAGTTTCTACAGGGCAGACTTCTCTGGAAACACCATATATTTT. It specifies CASSFYRADFSGNTIYF. The full variable domain, completed using reference TRBV28 and TRBJ1-3, is DVKVTQSSRYLVKRTGEKVFLECVQDMDHENMFWYRQDPGLGLRLIYFSYDVKMKEKGDIPEGYSVSREKKERFSLILESASTNQTSMYLCASSFYRADFSGNTIYFGEGSWLTVV.

The chain links TRBV6-5 to TRBJ2-7; TRBD2 is a possible D gene (5 bases). The germline V and J ends were trimmed by 6 bases and 10 bases, with 22 bases remaining between them. Germline assignment: CDR1 MNHEY and CDR2 SVGAGI. The CDR3 is made up of 14 amino acids. The CDR3 spells CASRRGPAEWEQYF. For the CDR3, the DNA is TGTGCCAGCAGGCGCGGCCCAGCGGAGTGGGAACAGTACTTC.

V gene TRBV18 combines with J gene TRBJ2-7; the D gene is possibly TRBD1 (5 bases). With 1 base removed from V and 5 bases from J, the gap between germline ends came to 9 bases. Germline V gene sequence: CDR1 KGHSH, CDR2 LQKENI. The CDR3 covers 13 residues. The CDR3 nucleotides read TGTGCCAGCTCACCACAGGGGCTACACGAGCAGTACTTC. It encodes CASSPQGLHEQYF.

The gene calls are TRBV21-1 and TRBJ1-1; the table's D call of TRBD1 was not tested on the DNA. TRBV21-1 is a pseudogene. The CDR3 covers 15 residues. This CDR3 reads CASSKLQYRDTEAFF. The CDR3 nucleotides are TGTGCCAGCAGCAAATTACAGTACAGGGACACTGAAGCTTTCTTT.

This clone was detected once. This sequence joins TRBV25-1 and TRBJ1-1, with 10 nucleotides matching TRBD1. The germline CDR1 and CDR2 sequences are MGHDK and SYGVNS. Losses at the gene ends were 6 bases for V and 5 bases for J; bases not matched to a gene: 3. The CDR3 runs to 13 residues. This chain's CDR3 is CASRGQGWTEAFF. CDR3 nucleotides: TGTGCCAGCAGGGGACAGGGGTGGACTGAAGCTTTCTTT.

The gene calls are TRBV5-1 and TRBJ2-7; 7 bases are shared with TRBD2. The V segment lost 8 bases and the J segment 1 base; nucleotides outside the gene matches: 12. Germline CDR1 SGHRS, CDR2 YFSETQ. The CDR3 totals 15 residues. This CDR3 reads CASSGGSLVSYEQYF. The CDR3 DNA sequence: TGCGCCAGTTCGGGAGGCTCCCTAGTATCCTACGAGCAGTACTTC.

The chain combines TRBV19 with TRBJ1-1; D unresolved. This CDR3 has 12 amino acids. Germline V gene sequence: CDR1 LNHDA, CDR2 SQIVND (reference sequence). The V gene lost 5 bases and the J gene lost 1 base, with 5 bases spanning the gap. In nucleotides, the CDR3 is TGTGCCAGTAGTCCCGGGAACACTGAAGCTTTCTTT. This translates into CASSPGNTEAFF. The full variable domain, its missing parts supplied by reference TRBV19 and TRBJ1-1, is DGGITQSPKYLFRKEGQNVTLSCEQNLNHDAMYWYRQDPGQGLRLIYYSQIVNDFQKGDIAEGYSVSREKKESFPLTVTSAQKNPTAFYLCASSPGNTEAFFGQGTRLTVV.

The chain combines TRBV28 with TRBJ2-7; D is uncertain. Trimming took 5 bases from V and 0 from J, leaving 14 bases between them. CDR3 length: 15 amino acids. Germline V lookup: CDR1 MDHEN, CDR2 SYDVKM. CDR3 DNA: TGTGCCAGCAGTAAACAGATTTCGAGCTCCTACGAGCAGTACTTC. Translating gives CASSKQISSSYEQYF.

This sequence joins TRBV3-1 (or the pseudogene TRBV3-2) and TRBJ1-5; 9 bases map to TRBD1. CDR3 size: 17 residues. V shed 4 bases and J 0 bases; nucleotides not matched to a gene: 7. The germline gives CDR1 LGHDT, CDR2 YNNKEL (reference sequence). DNA of the CDR3: TGTGCCAGCAGCCCTGGACAGGGGCCTTATAGCAATCAGCCCCAGCATTTT. Amino acid sequence: CASSPGQGPYSNQPQHF.

This clone was seen just once. The gene calls are TRBV7-2 and TRBJ2-7, with 7 bases fitting TRBD1. Trimming removed 5 bases from V and 11 bases from J; junction bases left unmatched: 12. The CDR3 contains 13 residues. Germline V gene lookup returns CDR1 SGHTA and CDR2 FQGNSA. The CDR3 here is CASSNTGAGAEYF. CDR3 sequence (DNA): TGTGCCAGCAGCAATACAGGGGCCGGAGCAGAGTACTTC.

The chain uses TRBV30 and TRBJ2-3, with 7 nucleotides matching TRBD1. The V gene end was trimmed by 4 bases and the J gene end by 0 bases; junction bases not matched to a gene: 10. The germline V gene encodes CDR1 GTSNPN and CDR2 SVGIG (reference sequence). The length of the CDR3 is 16 residues. This CDR3 reads CAWTDLQGVSTDTQYF. The CDR3 nucleotides read TGTGCCTGGACCGACCTCCAGGGGGTGAGCACAGATACGCAGTATTTT.

The rearrangement links TRBV28 to TRBJ1-5; 7 nucleotides align to TRBD1. With 6 bases clipped from V and 2 bases from J, the junction kept 7 bases outside the gene matches. The CDR3 has 15 residues. Looked up from germline, CDR1 is MDHEN and CDR2 is SYDVKM. The CDR3 coding sequence is TGTGCCAGCAGACGGACAGGCCCGCGCAATCAGCCCCAGCATTTT. As protein: CASRRTGPRNQPQHF.

V gene TRBV7-9 combines with J gene TRBJ2-3, with D perhaps matching TRBD2 (7 bases). Germline CDR1 SEHNR, CDR2 FQNEAQ (reference sequence). CDR3 length equals 15 residues. V was cut by 5 bases and J by 5 bases, with 17 bases left in between. The CDR3: CASSPGRGAGDTQYF. Written as DNA, the CDR3 is TGTGCCAGCAGCCCCGGACGGGGGGCCGGAGATACGCAGTATTTT.

The table lists this clone with a few counts. V and J are TRBV7-9 and TRBJ2-1; TRBD2 agrees at 9 bases. The V segment lost 5 bases and the J segment 9 bases; nucleotides outside the gene matches: 14. The germline gives CDR1 SEHNR, CDR2 FQNEAQ (reference sequence). The CDR3 covers 16 residues. DNA for the CDR3: TGTGCCAGCAGCCCCCGCTTGGCTAGCGGGGTTGGTGAGCAGTTCTTC. It translates to CASSPRLASGVGEQFF. Full variable domain (missing parts from reference TRBV7-9 and TRBJ2-1): DTGVSQNPRHKITKRGQNVTFRCDPISEHNRLYWYRQTLGQGPEFLTYFQNEAQLEKSRLLSDRFSAERPKGSFSTLEIQRTEQGDSAMYLCASSPRLASGVGEQFFGPGTRLTVL.